Listed below are T cell receptor beta chains from one sample, sequenced in a study of blood T cells in healthy people across ages. In TCRdb, the 5' RACE reads were re-called with MiXCR into one record per CDR3 protein. The sample holds under 1,000,000 distinct CDR3 sequences, 35% to 50% seen once. Input material: blood. All receptors come from a man at least 80 years old in good health. CDR3s include the opening cysteine and the closing phenylalanine or tryptophan. The order of the fields is V gene, D gene, J gene, CDR3 protein. A D gene is named only where the DNA matches it firmly.

>TRBV3-1|TRBD2|TRBJ2-3
CASSPPTGGPGDTQYF
>TRBV5-1|TRBD1|TRBJ2-1
CASSPGQGAHNEQFF
>TRBV11-2|.|TRBJ2-5
CASSFSTGDGETQYF
>TRBV2|TRBD2|TRBJ2-3
CGTSASTDTQYF
>TRBV2|TRBD1|TRBJ2-5
CASTDGQAQETQYF
>TRBV6-5|.|TRBJ2-7
CASSYKGDGLYEQYF
>TRBV6-1|.|TRBJ2-5
CASTPSGLQETQYF
>TRBV3-1|TRBD1|TRBJ1-1
CASSTRDRGTEAFF
>TRBV2|.|TRBJ2-5
CASSEEKGKRTQYF
>TRBV20-1|.|TRBJ2-3
CSAPGGRNTDTQYF
>TRBV3-1|.|TRBJ2-7
CASGRTIYEQYF
>TRBV4-3|.|TRBJ1-3
CASSPSPTGSGNTIYF
>TRBV4-2|.|TRBJ1-2
CASRLDKANYGYTF
>TRBV7-9|.|TRBJ1-1
CASSSGDMNTEAFF
>TRBV30|.|TRBJ1-3
CAWSVSRGGNTIYF
>TRBV29-1|TRBD2|TRBJ2-5
CSAGGAWRETQYF
>TRBV6-2/TRBV6-3|.|TRBJ1-1
CASRGAVMNTEAFF
>TRBV20-1|TRBD1|TRBJ2-1
CSAENRDRGNEQFF
>TRBV20-1|.|TRBJ2-4
CSVSGTSKNIQYF
>TRBV6-6|TRBD1|TRBJ2-1
CASSISGTGGFYNEQFF
>TRBV6-1|.|TRBJ2-1
CASSEGNRVDHEQFF
>TRBV29-1|.|TRBJ2-5
CSVEDRAWETQYF
>TRBV6-2/TRBV6-3|.|TRBJ2-7
CASRGTNRPYEQYF
>TRBV6-1|.|TRBJ2-1
CASSARDWGHEQFF
>TRBV10-3|.|TRBJ2-3
CAISAGGPGDTQYF
>TRBV7-2|.|TRBJ1-6
CASSLQPEPGTDPPLHF
>TRBV7-2|.|TRBJ1-1
CASSPRAQKEAFF
>TRBV9|.|TRBJ2-2
CASSPRSAASNTGELFF